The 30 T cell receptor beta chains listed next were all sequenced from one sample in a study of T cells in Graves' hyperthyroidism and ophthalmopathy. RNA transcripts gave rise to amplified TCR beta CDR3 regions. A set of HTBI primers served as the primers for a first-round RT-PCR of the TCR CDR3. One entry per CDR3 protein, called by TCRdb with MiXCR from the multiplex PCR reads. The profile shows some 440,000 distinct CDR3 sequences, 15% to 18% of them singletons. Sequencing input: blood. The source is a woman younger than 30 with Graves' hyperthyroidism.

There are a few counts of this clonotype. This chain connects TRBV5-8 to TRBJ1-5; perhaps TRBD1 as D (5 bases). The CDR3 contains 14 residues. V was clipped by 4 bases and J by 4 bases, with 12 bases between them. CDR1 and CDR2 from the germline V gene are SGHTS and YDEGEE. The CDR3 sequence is CASSTQGLNQPQHF. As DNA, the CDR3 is TGTGCCAGCAGCACTCAGGGATTGAATCAGCCCCAGCATTTT.

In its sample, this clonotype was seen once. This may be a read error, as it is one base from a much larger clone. The DNA for the CDR3 is TGTGCCAGCAGTTCACAGGGGTCGGCCAAAAACACTCAGTACTTC. Amino acid sequence: CASSSQGSAKNTQYF. This chain uses TRBV2 with TRBJ2-4; 7 nucleotides match TRBD1. The CDR3 totals 15 residues. In germline, CDR1 is SNHLY, CDR2 FYNNEI.

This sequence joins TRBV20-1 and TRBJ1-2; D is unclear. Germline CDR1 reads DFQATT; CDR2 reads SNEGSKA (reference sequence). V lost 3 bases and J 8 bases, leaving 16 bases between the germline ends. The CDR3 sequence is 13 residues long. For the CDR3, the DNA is TGCAGTGCTAGCTTCGGACTAGCGGGGGGCTACACCTTC. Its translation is CSASFGLAGGYTF.

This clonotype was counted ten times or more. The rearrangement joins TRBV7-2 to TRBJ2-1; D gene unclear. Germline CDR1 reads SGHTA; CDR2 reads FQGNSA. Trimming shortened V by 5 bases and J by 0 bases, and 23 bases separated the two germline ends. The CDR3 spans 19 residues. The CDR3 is CASSPRANLGTSSYNEQFF. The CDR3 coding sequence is TGTGCCAGCAGCCCAAGGGCGAATTTAGGTACAAGCTCCTACAATGAGCAGTTCTTC.

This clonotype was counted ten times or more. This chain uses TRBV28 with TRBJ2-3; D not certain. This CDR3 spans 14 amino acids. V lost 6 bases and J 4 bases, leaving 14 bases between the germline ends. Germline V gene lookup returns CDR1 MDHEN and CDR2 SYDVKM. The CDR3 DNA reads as TGTGCCAGCAGCCCCCCTGGGGTTGCAGATACGCAGTATTTT. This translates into CASSPPGVADTQYF.

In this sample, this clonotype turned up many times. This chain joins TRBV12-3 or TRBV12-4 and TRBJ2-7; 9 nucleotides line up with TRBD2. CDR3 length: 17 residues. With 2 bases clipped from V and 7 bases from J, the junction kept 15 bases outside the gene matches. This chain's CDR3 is CASSLSSGTLLHREQYF. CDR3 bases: TGTGCCAGCAGTTTATCTAGCGGGACTTTACTGCACAGGGAGCAGTACTTC.

The CDR3 coding sequence is TGCGCCAGCAGCCGGACAGGGAACAATCAGCCCCAGCATTTT. Its translation: CASSRTGNNQPQHF. The V and J genes are TRBV4-1 and TRBJ1-5; 8 positions match TRBD1. The length of the CDR3 is 14 residues. CDR1 MGHRA and CDR2 YSYEKL come from the germline V gene. V lost 4 bases, J lost 3 bases, and 2 bases stayed unmatched.

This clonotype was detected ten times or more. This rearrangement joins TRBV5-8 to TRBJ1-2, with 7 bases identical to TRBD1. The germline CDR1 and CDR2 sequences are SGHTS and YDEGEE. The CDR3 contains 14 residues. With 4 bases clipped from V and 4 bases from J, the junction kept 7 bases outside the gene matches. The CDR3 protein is CASSGTQGFYGYTF. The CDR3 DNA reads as TGTGCCAGCAGCGGGACACAGGGGTTCTATGGCTACACCTTC.

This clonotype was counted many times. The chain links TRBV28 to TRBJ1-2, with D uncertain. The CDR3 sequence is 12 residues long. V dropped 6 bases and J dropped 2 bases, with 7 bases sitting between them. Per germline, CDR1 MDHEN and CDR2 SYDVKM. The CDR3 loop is CASSDGNYGYTF. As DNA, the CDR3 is TGTGCCAGCAGCGACGGCAACTATGGCTACACCTTC.

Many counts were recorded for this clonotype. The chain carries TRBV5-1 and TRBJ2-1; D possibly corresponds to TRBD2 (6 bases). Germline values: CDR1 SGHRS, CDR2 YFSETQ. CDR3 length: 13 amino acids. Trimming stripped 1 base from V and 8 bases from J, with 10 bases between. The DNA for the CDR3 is TGCGCCAGCAGCTTGTGGGGGGAGGATGAGCAGTTCTTC. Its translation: CASSLWGEDEQFF.

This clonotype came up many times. The CDR3, as DNA: TGCGCCAGCAGCTCGTCCGGGACAGGGGGCACTGAAGCTTTCTTT. Its translation is CASSSSGTGGTEAFF. V and J are TRBV5-1 and TRBJ1-1; the match to TRBD1 covers 11 bases. The CDR3 is made up of 15 amino acids. V trimming: 3 bases; J trimming: 4 bases; junction bases outside the gene matches: 5. The germline V gene encodes CDR1 SGHRS and CDR2 YFSETQ.

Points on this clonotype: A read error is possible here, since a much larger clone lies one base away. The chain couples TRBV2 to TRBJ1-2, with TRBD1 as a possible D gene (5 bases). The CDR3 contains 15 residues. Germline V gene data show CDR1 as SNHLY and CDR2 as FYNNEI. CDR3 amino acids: CASGEYRSFRDGYTF. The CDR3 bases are TGTGCCAGCGGTGAATATCGGTCGTTCAGGGATGGCTACACCTTC.

The CDR3, as DNA: TGCAGTGCTAGAGATTTGACCCAGCGGGAGATACCCGGGGAGCTGTTTTTT. The encoded protein is CSARDLTQREIPGELFF. V usage is TRBV20-1 and J usage is TRBJ2-2; 8 nucleotides agree with TRBD2. Germline V gene data show CDR1 as DFQATT and CDR2 as SNEGSKA (reference sequence). V was pared by 0 bases and J by 6 bases, with 12 bases of the junction left unmatched. CDR3 length equals 17 residues.

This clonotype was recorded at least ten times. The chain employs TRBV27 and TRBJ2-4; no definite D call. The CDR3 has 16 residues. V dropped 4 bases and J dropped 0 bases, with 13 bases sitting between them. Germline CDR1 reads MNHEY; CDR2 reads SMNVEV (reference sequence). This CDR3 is CASSSFDTLAKNIQYF. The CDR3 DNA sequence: TGTGCCAGCAGTTCCTTCGACACCTTAGCCAAAAACATTCAGTACTTC.

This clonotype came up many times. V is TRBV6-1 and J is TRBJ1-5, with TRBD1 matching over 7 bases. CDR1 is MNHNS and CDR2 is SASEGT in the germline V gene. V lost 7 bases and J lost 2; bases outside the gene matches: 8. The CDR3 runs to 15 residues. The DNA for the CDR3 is TGTGCCAGCACCAGGGGGGAGAGCGGCAATCAGCCCCAGCATTTT. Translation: CASTRGESGNQPQHF.

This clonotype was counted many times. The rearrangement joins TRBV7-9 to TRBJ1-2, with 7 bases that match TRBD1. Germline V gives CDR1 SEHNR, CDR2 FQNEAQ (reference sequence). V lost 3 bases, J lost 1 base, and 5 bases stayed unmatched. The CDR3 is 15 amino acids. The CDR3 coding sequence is TGTGCCAGCAGCTTTGGGGACAGAAATAACTATGGCTACACCTTC. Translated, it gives CASSFGDRNNYGYTF.

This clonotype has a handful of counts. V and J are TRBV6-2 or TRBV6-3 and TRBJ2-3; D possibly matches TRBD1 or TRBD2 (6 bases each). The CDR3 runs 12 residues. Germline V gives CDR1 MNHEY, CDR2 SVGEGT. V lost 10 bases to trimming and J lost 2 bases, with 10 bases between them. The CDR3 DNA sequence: TGTGCCACGTCGGGGGCCACAGATACGCAGTATTTT. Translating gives CATSGATDTQYF.

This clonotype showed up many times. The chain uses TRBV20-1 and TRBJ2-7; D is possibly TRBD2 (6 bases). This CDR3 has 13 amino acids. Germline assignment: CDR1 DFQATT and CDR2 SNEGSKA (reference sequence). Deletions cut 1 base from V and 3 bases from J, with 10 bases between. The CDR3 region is CSARGGTYYEQYF. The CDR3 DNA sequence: TGCAGTGCTAGAGGAGGGACTTACTACGAGCAGTACTTC.

The CDR3: CASSLASLYQETQYF. DNA for the CDR3: TGTGCCAGCAGTTTAGCCTCCCTATACCAAGAGACCCAGTACTTC. V usage is TRBV28 and J usage is TRBJ2-5; D uncertain. CDR3 length: 15 residues. Trimming cost V 2 bases and J 0 bases, with 10 bases left between them. CDR1 is MDHEN, CDR2 SYDVKM, per germline. Supplemented by reference TRBV28 and TRBJ2-5, the full variable domain reads DVKVTQSSRYLVKRTGEKVFLECVQDMDHENMFWYRQDPGLGLRLIYFSYDVKMKEKGDIPEGYSVSREKKERFSLILESASTNQTSMYLCASSLASLYQETQYFGPGTRLLVL.

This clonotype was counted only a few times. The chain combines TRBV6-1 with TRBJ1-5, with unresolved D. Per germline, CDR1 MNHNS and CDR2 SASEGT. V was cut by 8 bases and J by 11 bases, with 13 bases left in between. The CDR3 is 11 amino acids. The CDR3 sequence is CASEGFGAQHF. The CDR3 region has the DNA TGTGCCAGCGAAGGGTTCGGAGCCCAGCATTTT.

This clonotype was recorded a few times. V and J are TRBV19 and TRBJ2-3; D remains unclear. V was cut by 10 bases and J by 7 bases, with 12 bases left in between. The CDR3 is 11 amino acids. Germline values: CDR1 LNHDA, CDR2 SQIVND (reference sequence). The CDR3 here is CATYTGNTQYF. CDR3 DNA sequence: TGTGCCACATACACTGGAAATACGCAGTATTTT.

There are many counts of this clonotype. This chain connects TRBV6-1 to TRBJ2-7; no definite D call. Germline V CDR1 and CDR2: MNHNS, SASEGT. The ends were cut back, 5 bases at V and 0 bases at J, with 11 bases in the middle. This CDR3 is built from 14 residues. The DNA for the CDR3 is TGTGCCAGCAGTATCGACCGAAGCTCCTACGAGCAGTACTTC. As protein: CASSIDRSSYEQYF.

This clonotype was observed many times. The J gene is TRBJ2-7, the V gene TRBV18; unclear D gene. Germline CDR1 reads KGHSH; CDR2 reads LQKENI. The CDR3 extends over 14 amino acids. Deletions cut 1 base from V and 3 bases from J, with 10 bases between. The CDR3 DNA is TGTGCCAGCTCACCACTGTCGAGTATCTACGAGCAGTACTTC. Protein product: CASSPLSSIYEQYF.

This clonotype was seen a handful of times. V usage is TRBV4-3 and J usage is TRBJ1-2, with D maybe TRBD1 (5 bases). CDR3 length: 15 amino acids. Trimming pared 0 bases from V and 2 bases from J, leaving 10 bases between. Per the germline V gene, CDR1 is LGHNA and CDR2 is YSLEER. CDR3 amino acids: CASSQDSGANYGYTF. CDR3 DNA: TGCGCCAGCAGCCAAGATAGCGGGGCGAACTATGGCTACACCTTC.

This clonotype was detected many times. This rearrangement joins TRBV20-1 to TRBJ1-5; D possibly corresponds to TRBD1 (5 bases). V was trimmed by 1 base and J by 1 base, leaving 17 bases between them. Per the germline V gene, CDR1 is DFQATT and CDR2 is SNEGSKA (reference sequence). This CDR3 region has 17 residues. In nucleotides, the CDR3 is TGCAGTGCTAGAGTCCTCCGCGGCGGGGCCAGCAATCAGCCCCAGCATTTT. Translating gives CSARVLRGGASNQPQHF.

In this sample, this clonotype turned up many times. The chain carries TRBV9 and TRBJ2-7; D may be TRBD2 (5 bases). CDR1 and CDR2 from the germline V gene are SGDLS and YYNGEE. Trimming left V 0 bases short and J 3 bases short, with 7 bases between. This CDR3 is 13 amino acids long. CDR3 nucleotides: TGTGCCAGCAGCGTAGCGGCGGGCTACGAGCAGTACTTC. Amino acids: CASSVAAGYEQYF.

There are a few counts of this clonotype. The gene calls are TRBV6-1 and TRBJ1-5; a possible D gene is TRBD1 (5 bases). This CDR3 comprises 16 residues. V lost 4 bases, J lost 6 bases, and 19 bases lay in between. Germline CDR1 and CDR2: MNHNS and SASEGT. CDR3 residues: CASSVRSREGGQPQHF. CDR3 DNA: TGTGCCAGCAGTGTGCGGAGCAGGGAAGGAGGTCAGCCCCAGCATTTT.

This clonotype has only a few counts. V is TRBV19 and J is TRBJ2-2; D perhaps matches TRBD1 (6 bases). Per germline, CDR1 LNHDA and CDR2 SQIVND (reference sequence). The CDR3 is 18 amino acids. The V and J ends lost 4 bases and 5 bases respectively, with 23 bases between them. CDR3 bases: TGTGCCAGTAGTACTACCTCCTGGACAGCAATAAGGACCGGGGAGCTGTTTTTT. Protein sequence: CASSTTSWTAIRTGELFF.

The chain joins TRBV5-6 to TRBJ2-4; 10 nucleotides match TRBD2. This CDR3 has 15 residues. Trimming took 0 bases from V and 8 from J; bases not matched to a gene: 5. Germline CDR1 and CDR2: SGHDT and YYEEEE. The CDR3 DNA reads TGTGCCAGCAGCTTGGGGCTAGCGGGAGTAGACATTCAGTACTTC. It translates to CASSLGLAGVDIQYF.

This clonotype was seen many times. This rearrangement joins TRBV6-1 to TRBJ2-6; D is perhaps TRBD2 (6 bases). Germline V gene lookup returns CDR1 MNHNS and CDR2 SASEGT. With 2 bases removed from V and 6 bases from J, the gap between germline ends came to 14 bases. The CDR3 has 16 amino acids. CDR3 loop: CASSENERAVANVLTF. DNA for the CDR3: TGTGCCAGCAGTGAAAATGAGCGGGCCGTGGCCAACGTCCTGACTTTC.